These 14 T cell receptor beta chains were all obtained from the same sample, sequenced in a study of shared clonotypes between healthy human individuals. Only in-frame clones appear in the TCRdb table, and some are missing; sequencing was by immunoSEQ multiplex PCR. The table has around 980,000 clones, 75% to 80% seen once. Source material: memory CD4+ T cells from PBMCs. The subset denotes: CD45RA-negative fraction. The receptors come from a man between 18 and 29 years old in good health. Some clones in this sample may be carry-over from other donors' samples.

Only a few counts were recorded for this clone. V gene TRBV6-6 combines with J gene TRBJ1-2; perhaps TRBD1 as D (5 bases). Germline CDR1 reads MNHNY; CDR2 reads SVGAGI (reference sequence). The CDR3 runs 12 residues. V was clipped by 8 bases and J by 4 bases, with 11 bases between them. Here the CDR3 reads CASCGGGYGYTF. The CDR3 DNA sequence: TGTGCCAGCTGCGGGGGGGGCTATGGCTACACCTTC.

Only a few counts were recorded for this clone. V gene TRBV6-1 combines with J gene TRBJ2-3, with TRBD2 matching 8 bases. The germline V gene has CDR1 MNHNS and CDR2 SASEGT. Trimming took 4 bases from V and 4 from J; bases not matched to a gene: 4. The CDR3 extends over 14 amino acids. This chain's CDR3 is CASSATSGSDTQYF. CDR3 coding DNA: TGTGCCAGCAGTGCTACTAGCGGTTCAGATACGCAGTATTTT.

The chain joins TRBV5-1 to TRBJ1-1; tentatively, D is TRBD1 (5 bases). The CDR3 is 13 amino acids. V was shortened by 2 bases and J by 5 bases, with 10 bases between the two germline ends. The V gene's germline CDR1 is SGHRS and CDR2 YFSETQ. The CDR3 DNA is TGCGCCAGCAGCTTTGGGGGAGGGACTGAAGCTTTCTTT. It translates to CASSFGGGTEAFF.

Notes on this clone: The sample holds other DNA sequences that translate to the same CDR3. This chain connects TRBV16 to TRBJ2-5, with D possibly TRBD1 on 5 matching bases. The V and J ends lost 3 bases and 2 bases respectively, with 7 bases between them. The CDR3 runs to 13 residues. CDR1 is KGHSY, CDR2 FQNENV, per germline. The DNA of the CDR3 is TGTGCCAGCAGCCAGGGGCGGCAAGAGACCCAGTACTTC. This translates into CASSQGRQETQYF.

The chain employs TRBV7-8 and TRBJ1-5, with 8 bases that match TRBD1. This CDR3 spans 15 amino acids. Germline trimming cut 5 bases from V and 5 bases from J; bases unmatched to any gene: 8. The germline V gene has CDR1 SGHVS and CDR2 FQNEAQ. The CDR3 here is CASSLRTGFDQPQHF. DNA for the CDR3: TGTGCCAGCAGCCTCAGGACAGGGTTCGATCAGCCCCAGCATTTT.

The chain employs TRBV30 and TRBJ1-4; D perhaps matches TRBD1 (6 bases). Per the germline V gene, CDR1 is GTSNPN and CDR2 is SVGIG (reference sequence). Trimming shortened V by 4 bases and J by 6 bases, and 12 bases separated the two germline ends. The CDR3 extends over 13 amino acids. The CDR3 is CAWNRGADEKLFF. The CDR3 DNA reads TGTGCCTGGAATAGGGGGGCAGATGAAAAACTGTTTTTT.

V is TRBV5-1 and J is TRBJ2-1, with 8 bases matching TRBD2. The CDR3 runs to 17 residues. The germline V gene encodes CDR1 SGHRS and CDR2 YFSETQ. Losses at the gene ends were 3 bases for V and 0 bases for J; bases not matched to a gene: 8. CDR3 in amino acids: CASSSKSGTSSYNEQFF. Written as DNA, the CDR3 is TGCGCCAGCAGCTCGAAGTCCGGGACTAGCTCCTACAATGAGCAGTTCTTC. Together with reference TRBV5-1 and TRBJ2-1, the CDR3 gives the full variable domain: KAGVTQTPRYLIKTRGQQVTLSCSPISGHRSVSWYQQTPGQGLQFLFEYFSETQRNKGNFPGRFSGRQFSNSRSEMNVSTLELGDSALYLCASSSKSGTSSYNEQFFGPGTRLTVL.

V usage is TRBV18 and J usage is TRBJ1-1, with D unclear. Between the trimmed V and J ends, which lost 3 bases and 1 base, there was a span of 6 bases. The V gene's germline CDR1 is KGHSH and CDR2 LQKENI. This CDR3 region has 13 residues. DNA for the CDR3: TGTGCCAGCTCACCCCAACAGAACACTGAAGCTTTCTTT. This gives the protein CASSPQQNTEAFF.

The chain uses TRBV27 and TRBJ2-7; TRBD2 agrees at 8 bases. The CDR3 runs to 15 residues. The ends lost 6 bases at V and 4 bases at J; junction bases unmatched: 11. Germline V lookup: CDR1 MNHEY, CDR2 SMNVEV (reference sequence). The CDR3 coding sequence is TGTGCCAGCAGCCCCCCCCGAGCGGGGGAGTACGAGCAGTACTTC. Translating it yields CASSPPRAGEYEQYF.

The V gene is TRBV6-4, the J gene TRBJ2-3, with D possibly matching TRBD1 (6 bases). The V gene's germline CDR1 is MRHNA and CDR2 SNTAGT. Trimming left V 4 bases short and J 0 bases short, with 11 bases between. This CDR3 comprises 15 residues. The CDR3 reads CASSVGQGSTDTQYF. The CDR3 nucleotides read TGTGCCAGCAGTGTCGGGCAGGGGAGCACAGATACGCAGTATTTT.

CDR3 sequence: CSADAYEQYF. The CDR3 DNA sequence: TGCAGTGCTGATGCCTACGAGCAGTACTTC. The chain has TRBV20-1 and TRBJ2-7; D unresolved. V lost 5 bases and J 2 bases, leaving 4 bases between the germline ends. CDR3 length: 10 residues. Germline V gene sequence: CDR1 DFQATT, CDR2 SNEGSKA (reference sequence).

J is TRBJ1-1 and V is TRBV7-3; the D is unclear. This CDR3 contains 13 residues. V was shortened by 5 bases and J by 3 bases, with 10 bases between the two germline ends. Germline assignment: CDR1 SGHTA and CDR2 FQGTGA. CDR3 in DNA: TGTGCCAGCAGCATACAAGGTGACACTGAAGCTTTCTTT. Its translation is CASSIQGDTEAFF.

At least ten counts were recorded for this clone. The same CDR3 arises from other DNA sequences in this sample as well. The genes are TRBV5-1 and TRBJ1-3; D remains unclear. Trimming took 4 bases from V and 4 from J, leaving 12 bases between them. In germline, CDR1 is SGHRS, CDR2 YFSETQ. This CDR3 comprises 14 residues. The CDR3 reads CASSPREPGNTIYF. CDR3 DNA sequence: TGCGCCAGCAGCCCGCGCGAGCCGGGAAACACCATATATTTT.

This sequence joins TRBV28 and TRBJ1-1; the D gene is possibly TRBD1 (6 bases). The germline gives CDR1 MDHEN, CDR2 SYDVKM. V was cut by 5 bases and J by 3 bases, with 13 bases left in between. The CDR3 length is 14 residues. The CDR3 is CASSPGDVHTEAFF. CDR3 bases: TGTGCCAGCAGTCCAGGGGACGTTCACACTGAAGCTTTCTTT.